This passage covers 12 T cell receptor beta chains from one sample sequenced in a study of cytomegalovirus exposure and HLA in healthy donors. Use of 60 Vbeta and 13 Jbeta primers characterized the PCR. Clones were read by immunoSEQ multiplex PCR, and TCRdb kept only the in-frame ones, dropping some. The data show 150,000 or so clones, with less than 80% seen just once and approximately 2.3% held by the top ten. The sample was PBMCs. The origin of the receptors is a man aged 30-40 years in good health and CMV-seronegative.

The chain links TRBV7-9 to TRBJ2-7; 8 bases line up with TRBD1. Per germline, CDR1 SEHNR and CDR2 FQNEAQ (reference sequence). The CDR3 spans 15 residues. The V segment lost 5 bases and the J segment 5 bases; nucleotides outside the gene matches: 11. Here the CDR3 DNA reads TGTGCCAGCAGCCGAGGCCAGGGGGCTCGTCACGAGCAGTACTTC. Translation gives CASSRGQGARHEQYF. Full variable domain (remainder filled in from reference TRBV7-9 and TRBJ2-7): DTGVSQNPRHKITKRGQNVTFRCDPISEHNRLYWYRQTLGQGPEFLTYFQNEAQLEKSRLLSDRFSAERPKGSFSTLEIQRTEQGDSAMYLCASSRGQGARHEQYFGPGTRLTVT.

The chain has TRBV27 and TRBJ1-1; 9 bases fit TRBD1. Trimming removed 3 bases from V and 1 base from J; junction bases left unmatched: 12. There are 18 residues in the CDR3. Germline V gene sequence: CDR1 MNHEY, CDR2 SMNVEV (reference sequence). CDR3 sequence: CASSLRTPGQGRNTEAFF. The DNA for the CDR3 is TGTGCCAGCAGTTTGAGAACCCCGGGACAGGGCCGGAACACTGAAGCTTTCTTT.

This chain links TRBV2 with TRBJ1-2; 9 nucleotides line up with TRBD1. CDR3 length: 13 amino acids. J gave up 7 bases and V 5 bases, and 5 bases lay outside the gene matches. Germline CDR1 is SNHLY and CDR2 is FYNNEI. This CDR3 reads CASSFRDRAGYTF. DNA for the CDR3: TGTGCCAGCAGTTTCCGGGACAGGGCTGGCTACACCTTC.

This clone has more than one count but fewer than ten. The chain combines TRBV6-1 with TRBJ1-1, with TRBD1 matching over 11 bases. Germline CDR1 MNHNS, CDR2 SASEGT. Trimming at V came to 4 bases and at J to 5 bases, leaving 3 bases not matched to a gene. This CDR3 region has 14 residues. CDR3 bases: TGTGCCAGCAGTGGGACAGGGGGCAAAACTGAAGCTTTCTTT. Translated, it gives CASSGTGGKTEAFF.

Of note for this clone: At one of its ends the junction is not consistent with the germline gene, which may arise from a read error. The chain uses TRBV15 and TRBJ1-2; 12 positions agree with TRBD1. The CDR3 loop spans 15 amino acids. The germline V gene has CDR1 LNHNV and CDR2 YYDKDF (reference sequence). DNA for the CDR3: TGTGCCACCAGCGACCGGGACAGGGGGCTCTATGGCTACCCCTTC. Translated: CATSDRDRGLYGYPF.

This clone showed up just a few times. The V call is TRBV28, the J call TRBJ2-7; 9 bases line up with TRBD1. The ends lost 6 bases at V and 5 bases at J; junction bases unmatched: 11. Germline V gene sequence: CDR1 MDHEN, CDR2 SYDVKM. The CDR3 length is 15 residues. The CDR3 spells CASRRPGQGIHEQYF. The DNA of the CDR3 is TGTGCCAGCAGACGCCCAGGACAGGGGATCCACGAGCAGTACTTC. Together with reference TRBV28 and TRBJ2-7, the CDR3 gives the full variable domain: DVKVTQSSRYLVKRTGEKVFLECVQDMDHENMFWYRQDPGLGLRLIYFSYDVKMKEKGDIPEGYSVSREKKERFSLILESASTNQTSMYLCASRRPGQGIHEQYFGPGTRLTVT.

The sample holds a few counts of this clone. The J gene is TRBJ2-5, the V gene TRBV10-3, with 7 bases lining up with TRBD2. The CDR3 is 15 residues long. Trimming removed 0 bases from V and 3 bases from J; junction bases left unmatched: 4. Germline values: CDR1 ENHRY, CDR2 SYGVKD. The CDR3 bases are TGTGCCATCAGTGAGTCGGGGGGGACTAAAGAGACCCAGTACTTC. Its protein is CAISESGGTKETQYF.

V and J are TRBV27 and TRBJ1-1; D may be TRBD1 (5 bases). This CDR3 is 14 amino acids long. V dropped 6 bases and J dropped 5 bases, with 16 bases sitting between them. From germline, CDR1 is MNHEY and CDR2 SMNVEV (reference sequence). CDR3 sequence: CASRDATGYTEAFF. As DNA, the CDR3 is TGTGCCAGCAGGGATGCTACAGGTTATACTGAAGCTTTCTTT.

This clone showed up just a few times. The chain links TRBV29-1 to TRBJ1-1; D call uncertain. CDR3 length: 13 amino acids. Trimming stripped 5 bases from V and 2 bases from J, with 12 bases between. CDR1 and CDR2 (germline): SQVTM, ANQGSEA. The CDR3 spells CSVRVGINTEAFF. The CDR3 DNA sequence: TGCAGCGTTCGGGTTGGAATTAACACTGAAGCTTTCTTT.

CDR3 sequence: CASSLGDRGWNTEAFF. CDR3 nucleotide sequence: TGTGCCAGCAGCTTAGGGGACAGGGGATGGAACACTGAAGCTTTCTTT. The chain has TRBV7-9 and TRBJ1-1; 10 bases are shared with TRBD1. CDR3 length: 16 residues. Germline V lookup: CDR1 SEHNR, CDR2 FQNEAQ (reference sequence). V lost 1 base, J lost 1 base, and 3 bases stayed unmatched.

The chain links TRBV2 to TRBJ1-2; tentatively, D is TRBD1 (6 bases). This CDR3 contains 14 residues. Trimming left V 6 bases short and J 4 bases short, with 15 bases between. Germline CDR1 is SNHLY and CDR2 is FYNNEI. As DNA, the CDR3 is TGTGCCAGCAGCGATACGGGGACAATCTATGGCTACACCTTC. Translation: CASSDTGTIYGYTF.

This CDR3 reads CASSGLAGTNSYEQYF. CDR3 coding DNA: TGTGCCAGCAGTGGACTAGCGGGGACAAACTCCTACGAGCAGTACTTC. V is TRBV2 and J is TRBJ2-7; TRBD2 aligns across 11 bases. V lost 4 bases to trimming and J lost 0 bases; unmatched junction nucleotides: 5. Germline V gene lookup returns CDR1 SNHLY and CDR2 FYNNEI. The CDR3 consists of 16 residues.